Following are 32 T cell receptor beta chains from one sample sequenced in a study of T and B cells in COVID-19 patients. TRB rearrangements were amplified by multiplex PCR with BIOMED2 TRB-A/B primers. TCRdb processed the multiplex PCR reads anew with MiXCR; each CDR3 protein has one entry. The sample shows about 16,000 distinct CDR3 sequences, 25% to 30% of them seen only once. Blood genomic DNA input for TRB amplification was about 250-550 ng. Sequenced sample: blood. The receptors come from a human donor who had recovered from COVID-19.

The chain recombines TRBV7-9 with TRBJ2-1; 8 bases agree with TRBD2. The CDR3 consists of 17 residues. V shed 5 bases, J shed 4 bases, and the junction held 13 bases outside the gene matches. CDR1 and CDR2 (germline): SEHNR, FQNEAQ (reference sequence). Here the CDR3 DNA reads TGTGCCAGCAGCCCTCCGGGGGCGGGGGGAAGATACAATGAGCAGTTCTTC. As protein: CASSPPGAGGRYNEQFF.

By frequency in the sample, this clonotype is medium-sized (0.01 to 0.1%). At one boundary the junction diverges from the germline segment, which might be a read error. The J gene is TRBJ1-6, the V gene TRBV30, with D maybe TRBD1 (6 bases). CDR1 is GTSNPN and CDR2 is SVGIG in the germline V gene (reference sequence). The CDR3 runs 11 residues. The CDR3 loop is CAWSSGTRPKF. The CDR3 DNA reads TGTGCCTGGAGTTCCGGGACAAGGCCTAAATTT.

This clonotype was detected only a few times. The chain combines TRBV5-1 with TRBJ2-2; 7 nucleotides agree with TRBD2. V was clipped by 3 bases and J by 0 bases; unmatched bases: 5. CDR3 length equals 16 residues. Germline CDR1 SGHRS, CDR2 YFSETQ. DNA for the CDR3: TGCGCCAGCAGCTCGTTAGCGGGTGCGAACACCGGGGAGCTGTTTTTT. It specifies CASSSLAGANTGELFF.

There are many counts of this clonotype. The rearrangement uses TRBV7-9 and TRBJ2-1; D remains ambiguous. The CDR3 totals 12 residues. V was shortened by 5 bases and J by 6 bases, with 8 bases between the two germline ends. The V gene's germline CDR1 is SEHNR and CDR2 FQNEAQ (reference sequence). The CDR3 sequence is CASSSVGNEQFF. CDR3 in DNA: TGTGCCAGCAGCAGCGTGGGCAATGAGCAGTTCTTC.

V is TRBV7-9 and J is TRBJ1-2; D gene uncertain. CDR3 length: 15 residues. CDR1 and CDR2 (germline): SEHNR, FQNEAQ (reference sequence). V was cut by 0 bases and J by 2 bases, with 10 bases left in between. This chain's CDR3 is CASSLAGRRNYGYTF. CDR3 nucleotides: TGTGCCAGCAGCTTAGCTGGCAGACGCAACTATGGCTACACCTTC.

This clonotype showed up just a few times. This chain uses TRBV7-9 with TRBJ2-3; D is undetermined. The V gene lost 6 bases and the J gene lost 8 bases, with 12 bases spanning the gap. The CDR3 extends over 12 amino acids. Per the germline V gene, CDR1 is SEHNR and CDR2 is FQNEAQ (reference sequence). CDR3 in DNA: TGTGCCAGCAGTTCCTGGGGTCTTACGCAGTATTTT. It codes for CASSSWGLTQYF.

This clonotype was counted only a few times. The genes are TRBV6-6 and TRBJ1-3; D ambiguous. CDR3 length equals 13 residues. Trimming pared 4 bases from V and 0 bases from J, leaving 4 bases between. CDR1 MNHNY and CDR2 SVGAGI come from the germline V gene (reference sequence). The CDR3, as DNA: TGTGCCAGCAGTTGGACCTCTGGAAACACCATATATTTT. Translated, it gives CASSWTSGNTIYF.

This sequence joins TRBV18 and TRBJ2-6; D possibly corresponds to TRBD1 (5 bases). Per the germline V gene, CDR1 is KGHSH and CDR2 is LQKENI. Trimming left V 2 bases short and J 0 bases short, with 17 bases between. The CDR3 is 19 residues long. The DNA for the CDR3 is TGTGCCAGCTCACCAATCTGGGGCCACAAGAGCTCTGGGGCCAACGTCCTGACTTTC. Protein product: CASSPIWGHKSSGANVLTF.

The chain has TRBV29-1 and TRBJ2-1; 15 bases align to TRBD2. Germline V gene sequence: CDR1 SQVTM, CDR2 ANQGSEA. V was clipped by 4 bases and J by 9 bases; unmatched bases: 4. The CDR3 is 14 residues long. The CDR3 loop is CSVGGLAGGSEQFF. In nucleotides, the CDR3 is TGCAGCGTTGGGGGACTAGCGGGGGGAAGTGAGCAGTTCTTC.

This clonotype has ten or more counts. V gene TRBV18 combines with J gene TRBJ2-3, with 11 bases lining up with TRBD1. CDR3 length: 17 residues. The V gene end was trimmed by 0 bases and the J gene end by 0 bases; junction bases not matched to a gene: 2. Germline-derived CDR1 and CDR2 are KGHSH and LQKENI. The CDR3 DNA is TGTGCCAGCTCACCACCGGACAGGGGGCGAAGCACAGATACGCAGTATTTT. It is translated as CASSPPDRGRSTDTQYF.

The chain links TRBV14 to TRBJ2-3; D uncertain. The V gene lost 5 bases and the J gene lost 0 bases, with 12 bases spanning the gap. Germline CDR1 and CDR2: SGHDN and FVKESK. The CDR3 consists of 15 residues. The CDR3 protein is CASSMLYPSTDTQYF. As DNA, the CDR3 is TGTGCCAGCAGCATGCTTTATCCTAGCACAGATACGCAGTATTTT.

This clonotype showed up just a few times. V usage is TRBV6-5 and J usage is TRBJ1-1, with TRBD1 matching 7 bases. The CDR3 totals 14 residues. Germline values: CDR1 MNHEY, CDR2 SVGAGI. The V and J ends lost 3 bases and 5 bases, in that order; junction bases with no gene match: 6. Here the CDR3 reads CASSYRQGRTEAFF. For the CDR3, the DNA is TGTGCCAGCAGTTATCGACAGGGAAGGACTGAAGCTTTCTTT.

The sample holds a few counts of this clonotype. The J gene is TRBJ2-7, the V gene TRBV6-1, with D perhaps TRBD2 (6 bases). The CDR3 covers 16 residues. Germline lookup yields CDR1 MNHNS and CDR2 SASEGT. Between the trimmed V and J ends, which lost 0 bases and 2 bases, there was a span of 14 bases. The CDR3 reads CASSEADGGGPYEQYF. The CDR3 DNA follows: TGTGCCAGCAGTGAAGCGGACGGGGGTGGTCCCTACGAGCAGTACTTC.

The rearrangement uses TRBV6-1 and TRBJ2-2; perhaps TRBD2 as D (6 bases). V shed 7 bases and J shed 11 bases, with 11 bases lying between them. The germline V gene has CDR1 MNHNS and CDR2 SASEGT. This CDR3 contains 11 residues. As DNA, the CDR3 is TGTGCCAGCATCCGGGACTTTGAGCTGTTTTTT. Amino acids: CASIRDFELFF.

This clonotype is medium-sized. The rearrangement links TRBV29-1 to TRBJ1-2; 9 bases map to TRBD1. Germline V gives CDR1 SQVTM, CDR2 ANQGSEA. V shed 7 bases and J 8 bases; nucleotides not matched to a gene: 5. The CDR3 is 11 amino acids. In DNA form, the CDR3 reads TGCAGCGCACAGGGGGCCAGCGGCTACACCTTC. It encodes CSAQGASGYTF.

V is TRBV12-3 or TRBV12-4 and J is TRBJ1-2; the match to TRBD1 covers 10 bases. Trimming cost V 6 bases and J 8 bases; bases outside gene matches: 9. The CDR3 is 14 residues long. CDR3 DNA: TGTGCCAGCAGCCGCGGACAGGGGGTAAGAGGCTACACCTTC. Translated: CASSRGQGVRGYTF.

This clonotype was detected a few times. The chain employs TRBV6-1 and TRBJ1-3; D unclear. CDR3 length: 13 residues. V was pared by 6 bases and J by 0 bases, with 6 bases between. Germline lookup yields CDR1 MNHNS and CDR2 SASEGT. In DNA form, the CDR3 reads TGTGCCAGCAGCGTTCCCTCTGGAAACACCATATATTTT. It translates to CASSVPSGNTIYF.

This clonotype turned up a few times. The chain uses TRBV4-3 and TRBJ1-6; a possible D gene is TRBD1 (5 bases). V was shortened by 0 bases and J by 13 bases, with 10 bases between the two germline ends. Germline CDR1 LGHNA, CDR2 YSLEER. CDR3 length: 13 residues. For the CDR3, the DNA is TGCGCCAGCAGCCAAGATAGGGGTAAGCCCCTCCACTTT. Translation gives CASSQDRGKPLHF.

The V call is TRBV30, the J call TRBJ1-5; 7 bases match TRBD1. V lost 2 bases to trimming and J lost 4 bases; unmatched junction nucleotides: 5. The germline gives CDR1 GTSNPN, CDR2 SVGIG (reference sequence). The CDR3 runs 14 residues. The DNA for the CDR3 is TGTGCCTGGAGTACCACAGGGGTTAATCAGCCCCAGCATTTT. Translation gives CAWSTTGVNQPQHF.

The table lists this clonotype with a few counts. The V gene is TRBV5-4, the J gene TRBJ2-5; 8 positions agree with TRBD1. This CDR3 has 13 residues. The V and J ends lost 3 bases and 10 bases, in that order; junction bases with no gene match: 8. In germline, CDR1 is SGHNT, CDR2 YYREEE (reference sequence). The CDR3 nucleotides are TGTGCCAGCAGCTCACAGACAGGGGATAGCCAGTACTTC. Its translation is CASSSQTGDSQYF.

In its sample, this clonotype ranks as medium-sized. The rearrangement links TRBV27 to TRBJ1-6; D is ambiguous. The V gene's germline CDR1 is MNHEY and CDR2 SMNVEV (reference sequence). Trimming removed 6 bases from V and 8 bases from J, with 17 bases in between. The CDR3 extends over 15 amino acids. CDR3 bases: TGTGCCAGCAGCGGGCTTAATGGGAGGGATTCACCCCTCCACTTT. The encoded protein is CASSGLNGRDSPLHF.

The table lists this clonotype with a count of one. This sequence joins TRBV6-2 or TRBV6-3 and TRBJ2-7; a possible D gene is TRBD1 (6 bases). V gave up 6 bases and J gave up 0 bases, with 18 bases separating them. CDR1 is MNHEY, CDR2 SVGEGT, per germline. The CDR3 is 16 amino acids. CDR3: CASSQGWGPSSYEQYF. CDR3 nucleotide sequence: TGTGCCAGCAGCCAGGGTTGGGGGCCGAGCTCCTACGAGCAGTACTTC.

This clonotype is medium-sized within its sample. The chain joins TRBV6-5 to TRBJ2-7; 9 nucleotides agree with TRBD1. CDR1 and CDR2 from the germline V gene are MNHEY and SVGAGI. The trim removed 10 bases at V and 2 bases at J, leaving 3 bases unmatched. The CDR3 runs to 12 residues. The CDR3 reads CATGQGTYEQYF. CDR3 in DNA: TGTGCCACCGGACAGGGGACCTACGAGCAGTACTTC.

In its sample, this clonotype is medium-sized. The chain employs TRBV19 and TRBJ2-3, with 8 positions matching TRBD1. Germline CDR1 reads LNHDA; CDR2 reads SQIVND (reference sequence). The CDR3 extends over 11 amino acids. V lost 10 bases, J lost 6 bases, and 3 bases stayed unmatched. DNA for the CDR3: TGTGCCAACCAGGGGGCCGATACGCAGTATTTT. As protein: CANQGADTQYF.

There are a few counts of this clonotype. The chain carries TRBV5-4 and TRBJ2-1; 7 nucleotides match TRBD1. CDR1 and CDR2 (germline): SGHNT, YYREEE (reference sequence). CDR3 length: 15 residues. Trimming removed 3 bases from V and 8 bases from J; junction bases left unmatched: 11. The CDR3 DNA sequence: TGTGCCAGCAGCTGGCGGACAGGTGGGATGGATGAGCAGTTCTTC. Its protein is CASSWRTGGMDEQFF.

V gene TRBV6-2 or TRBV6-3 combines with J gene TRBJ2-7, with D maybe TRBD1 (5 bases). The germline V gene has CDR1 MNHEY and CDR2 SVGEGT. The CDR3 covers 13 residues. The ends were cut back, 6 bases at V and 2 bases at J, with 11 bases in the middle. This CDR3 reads CASSSDSTYEQYF. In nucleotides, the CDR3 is TGTGCCAGCAGCTCCGACAGCACCTACGAGCAGTACTTC.

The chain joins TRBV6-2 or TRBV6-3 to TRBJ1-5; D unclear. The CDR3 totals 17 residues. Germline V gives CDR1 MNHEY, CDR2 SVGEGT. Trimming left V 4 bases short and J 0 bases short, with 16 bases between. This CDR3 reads CASSLPRVSVSNQPQHF. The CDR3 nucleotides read TGTGCCAGCAGTTTACCCCGTGTTTCGGTTAGCAATCAGCCCCAGCATTTT.

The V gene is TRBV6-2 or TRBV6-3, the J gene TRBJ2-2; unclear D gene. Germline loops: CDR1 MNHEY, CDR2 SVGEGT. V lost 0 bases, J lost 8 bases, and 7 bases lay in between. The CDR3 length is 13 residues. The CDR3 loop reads CASSYSLGGELFF. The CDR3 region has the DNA TGTGCCAGCAGTTACTCCCTAGGTGGGGAGCTGTTTTTT.

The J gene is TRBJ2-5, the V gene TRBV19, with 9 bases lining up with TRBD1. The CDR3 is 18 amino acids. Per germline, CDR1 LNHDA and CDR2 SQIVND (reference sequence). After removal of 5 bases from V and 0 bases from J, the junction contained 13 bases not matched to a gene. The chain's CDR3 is CASSLLMGQGVDQETQYF. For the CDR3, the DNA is TGTGCCAGTAGTCTCTTGATGGGACAGGGAGTAGACCAAGAGACCCAGTACTTC. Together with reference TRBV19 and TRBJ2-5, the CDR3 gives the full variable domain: DGGITQSPKYLFRKEGQNVTLSCEQNLNHDAMYWYRQDPGQGLRLIYYSQIVNDFQKGDIAEGYSVSREKKESFPLTVTSAQKNPTAFYLCASSLLMGQGVDQETQYFGPGTRLLVL.

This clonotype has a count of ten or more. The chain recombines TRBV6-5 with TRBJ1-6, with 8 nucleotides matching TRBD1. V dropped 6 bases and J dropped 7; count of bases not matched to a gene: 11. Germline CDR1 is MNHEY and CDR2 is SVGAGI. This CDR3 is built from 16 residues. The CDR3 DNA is TGTGCCAGCAGAACCGGACAGGGTCGGGTGAATTCACCCCTCCACTTT. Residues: CASRTGQGRVNSPLHF.

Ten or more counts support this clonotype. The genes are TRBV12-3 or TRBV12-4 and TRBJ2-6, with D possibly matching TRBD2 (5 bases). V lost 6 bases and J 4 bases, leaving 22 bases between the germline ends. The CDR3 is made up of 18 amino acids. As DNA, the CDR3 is TGTGCCAGCAGCAAATCCCCGGGATCGTTCTCGGGGGCCAACGTCCTGACTTTC. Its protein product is CASSKSPGSFSGANVLTF.

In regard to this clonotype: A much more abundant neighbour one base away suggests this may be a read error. The CDR3 sequence is CANRVASGGEFF. The CDR3 DNA is TGTGCCAACAGGGTTGCGAGCGGGGGGGAGTTCTTC. The chain joins TRBV6-5 to TRBJ2-1, with TRBD2 identical over 10 bases. The ends lost 10 bases at V and 14 bases at J; junction bases unmatched: 11. The V gene's germline CDR1 is MNHEY and CDR2 SVGAGI. The CDR3 runs 12 residues.